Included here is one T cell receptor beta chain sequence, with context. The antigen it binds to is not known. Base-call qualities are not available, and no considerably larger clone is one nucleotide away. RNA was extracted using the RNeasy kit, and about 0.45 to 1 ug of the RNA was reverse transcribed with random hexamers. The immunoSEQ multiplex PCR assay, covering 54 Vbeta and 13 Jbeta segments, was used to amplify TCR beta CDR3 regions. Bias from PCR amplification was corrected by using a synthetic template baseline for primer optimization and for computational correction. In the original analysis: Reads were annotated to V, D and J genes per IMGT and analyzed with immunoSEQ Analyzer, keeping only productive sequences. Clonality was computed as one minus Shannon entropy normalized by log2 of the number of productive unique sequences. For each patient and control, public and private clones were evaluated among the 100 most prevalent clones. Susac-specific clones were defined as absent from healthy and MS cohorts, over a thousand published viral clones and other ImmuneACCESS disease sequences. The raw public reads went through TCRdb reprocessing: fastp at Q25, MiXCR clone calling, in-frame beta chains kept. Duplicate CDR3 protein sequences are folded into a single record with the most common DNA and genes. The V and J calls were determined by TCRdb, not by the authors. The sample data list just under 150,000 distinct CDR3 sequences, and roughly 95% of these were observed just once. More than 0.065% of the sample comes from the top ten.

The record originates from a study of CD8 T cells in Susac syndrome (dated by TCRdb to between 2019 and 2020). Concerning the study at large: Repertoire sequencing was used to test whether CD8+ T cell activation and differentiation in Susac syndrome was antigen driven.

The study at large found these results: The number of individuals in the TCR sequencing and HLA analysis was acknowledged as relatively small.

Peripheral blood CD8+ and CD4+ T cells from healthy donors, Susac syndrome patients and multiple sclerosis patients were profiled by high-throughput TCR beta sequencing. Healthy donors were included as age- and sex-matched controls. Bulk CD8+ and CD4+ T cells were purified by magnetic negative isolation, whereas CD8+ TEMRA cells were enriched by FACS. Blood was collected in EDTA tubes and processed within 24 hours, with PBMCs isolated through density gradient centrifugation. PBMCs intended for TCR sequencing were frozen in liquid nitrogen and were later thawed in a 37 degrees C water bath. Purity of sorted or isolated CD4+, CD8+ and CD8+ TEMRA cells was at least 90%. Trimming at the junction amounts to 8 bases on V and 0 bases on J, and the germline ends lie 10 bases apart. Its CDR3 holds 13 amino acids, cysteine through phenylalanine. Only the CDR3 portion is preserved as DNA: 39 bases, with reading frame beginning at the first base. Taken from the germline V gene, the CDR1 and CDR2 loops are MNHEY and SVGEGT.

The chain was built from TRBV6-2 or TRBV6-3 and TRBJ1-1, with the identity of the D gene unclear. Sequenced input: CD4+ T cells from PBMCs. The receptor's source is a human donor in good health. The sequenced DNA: TGTGCCAGCCTTCCGACAATGAACACTGAAGCTTTCTTT. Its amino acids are CASLPTMNTEAFF.